The subject of this entry is one T cell receptor beta chain. Its antigen is still unknown. Focal radiation plus CTLA-4 blockade with ipilimumab was administered to patients who had chemo-refractory metastatic non-small-cell lung cancer. The repertoire was sequenced with immunoSEQ multiplex PCR; TCRdb's copy has only in-frame clones and lacks some. This table has roughly 50,000 clones, 84% appearing once. This sample stems from a study of radiotherapy plus CTLA-4 blockade in lung cancer. Whole-study results and caveats: Alongside interferon-beta, early blood T cell clone dynamics were reportedly the best predictor of response. Tumor-derived TCR clones expanded in blood after radiotherapy plus ipilimumab.

Germline V gene data show CDR1 as MNHNS and CDR2 as SASEGT. The V gene lost 4 bases and the J gene lost 6 bases, with 7 bases spanning the gap. The CDR3 runs to 12 residues. This chain uses TRBV6-1 with TRBJ2-1; D is ambiguous. The origin of this receptor is a human donor with non-small cell lung cancer whose response to radiotherapy plus ipilimumab could not be evaluated. The input for sequencing was peripheral blood, taken from a patient treated with radiotherapy plus ipilimumab. CDR3 residues: CASSGEINEQFF. The CDR3 coding sequence is TGTGCCAGCAGTGGCGAGATCAATGAGCAGTTCTTC.